This TCR beta chain was captured by sequencing in a study of T cells in Graves' hyperthyroidism and ophthalmopathy. Findings and caveats of the study: Most thyroid clonotypes expanded above 0.001 were also detected in blood.

The investigators amplified TCR beta CDR3 regions from RNA transcripts. TCR CDR3 regions were first amplified by RT-PCR with HTBI primers. Via MiXCR, TCRdb re-called the multiplex PCR reads, giving one row per CDR3 protein. Among 750,000 to 900,000 distinct CDR3 sequences listed, roughly 40% were seen once. The CDR3 sequence is 15 residues long. Germline-derived CDR1 and CDR2 are SSHAT and FNYEAQ (reference sequence). Those with hyperthyroidism were 18 to 65 years old, newly diagnosed, and ill for under 2 months. Concerning this clonotype itself: As yet, its antigen is unknown. An end of the junction differs from the germline gene, which may be a read error.

What was sequenced was blood. The receptor was derived from a young man with Graves' hyperthyroidism. This chain uses TRBV7-7 with TRBJ1-1, with D uncertain. The CDR3 DNA sequence: TGTGCTAGCAGCTTAGGGTCTCCGGCGAACACTGAAGCTTTCTTT. This sequence encodes CASSLGSPANTEAFF.